These T cell receptor beta chains were read from a single sample in a study of blood T cell repertoires in COVID-19. Sequencing was performed with immunoSEQ multiplex PCR; in TCRdb, only in-frame clones are kept and a portion is missing. The profile shows approximately 270,000 clones, 75% to 90% of them singletons. The sequenced sample was peripheral blood. These TCRs come from a man aged 25-45 years with acute or convalescent COVID-19. Both conserved end residues are part of each CDR3. The order of the fields is clone size, D gene, CDR3 length, V gene, J gene, CDR3 protein, CDR3 DNA. The D gene is left open where the match is weak. Expanded clones get a size class; other rows say once, few or many, or leave the size out.

>.|.|16|TRBV18|TRBJ1-2
CASSPVGGQMNYGYTF
TGTGCCAGCTCACCAGTTGGTGGACAGATGAACTATGGCTACACCTTC
>.|TRBD2|16|TRBV6-5|TRBJ2-3
CASSFSGTSDTDTQYF
TGTGCCAGCAGTTTCTCCGGGACTAGCGACACAGATACGCAGTATTTT
>few|.|12|TRBV5-6|TRBJ2-1
CASSGTGSEQFF
TGTGCCAGCAGCGGAACCGGGAGTGAGCAGTTCTTC
>.|.|13|TRBV2|TRBJ1-6
CASSDRQVSPLHF
TGTGCCAGCAGTGACAGGCAGGTGTCACCCCTCCACTTT
>.|.|13|TRBV12-3/TRBV12-4|TRBJ1-2
CASRSLGRYGYTF
TGTGCCAGCAGGTCCTTGGGCAGGTATGGCTACACCTTC
>few|.|13|TRBV5-6|TRBJ1-1
CASKSKDSIGAFF
TGTGCCAGCAAGTCGAAGGACAGTATCGGAGCTTTCTTT
>.|.|13|TRBV3-1/TRBV3-2|TRBJ2-4
CASTSGVSDIQYF
TGTGCCAGCACTTCAGGGGTTTCGGACATTCAGTACTTC
>.|.|12|TRBV7-9|TRBJ2-5
CASSSGEETQYF
TGTGCCAGCAGCTCGGGGGAAGAGACCCAGTACTTC
>.|.|14|TRBV28|TRBJ2-2
CASSLPGETGELFF
TGTGCCAGCAGTTTACCCGGGGAAACCGGGGAGCTGTTTTTT
>.|TRBD1|14|TRBV28|TRBJ1-3
CASSRTGTRNTIYF
TGTGCCAGCAGCCGGACAGGGACTCGAAACACCATATATTTT
>.|TRBD1|19|TRBV5-8|TRBJ2-1
CASSFTVFLAGGSYNEQFF
TGTGCCAGCAGTTTCACCGTTTTCCTGGCAGGGGGCTCCTACAATGAGCAGTTCTTC
>.|.|14|TRBV30|TRBJ1-1
CAWSVPQAGTEAFF
TGTGCCTGGAGTGTACCCCAGGCGGGTACTGAAGCTTTCTTT
>.|.|13|TRBV19|TRBJ2-7
CASSAGLRFEQYF
TGTGCCAGTAGTGCGGGGCTACGTTTTGAGCAGTACTTC
>.|TRBD1|14|TRBV5-1|TRBJ2-7
CASSLRQGDGEQYF
TGCGCCAGCAGCTTGCGACAGGGGGACGGGGAGCAGTACTTC
>.|.|16|TRBV30|TRBJ2-5
CAWSDSRAAGSETQYF
TGTGCCTGGAGTGACTCTAGGGCGGCAGGGTCAGAGACCCAGTACTTC
>.|TRBD2|12|TRBV5-1|TRBJ2-7
CASSPGGTPQYF
TGCGCCAGCAGCCCGGGAGGGACTCCGCAGTACTTC
>.|TRBD2|16|TRBV7-9|TRBJ2-3
CASSPSGRGGLNTQYF
TGTGCCAGCAGCCCTTCGGGGCGGGGGGGCCTAAATACGCAGTATTTT
>once|.|15|TRBV6-6|TRBJ1-6
CASSYRRAPNSPLHF
TGTGCCAGCAGTTACCGGAGGGCCCCTAATTCACCCCTCCACTTT
>.|TRBD1|15|TRBV18|TRBJ1-5
CASSPATGGNQPQHF
TGTGCCAGCTCACCTGCGACAGGGGGCAATCAGCCCCAGCATTTT
>.|.|15|TRBV7-2|TRBJ2-5
CASSLVSRQGETQYF
TGTGCCAGCAGCTTAGTTTCTCGCCAGGGAGAGACCCAGTACTTC
>.|.|14|TRBV6-5|TRBJ1-3
CASSSFGPGNTIYF
TGTGCCAGCAGTTCCTTTGGGCCCGGAAACACCATATATTTT
>.|.|13|TRBV6-1|TRBJ1-1
CASSETRNTEAFF
TGTGCCAGCAGTGAAACTAGGAACACTGAAGCTTTCTTT
>few|.|15|TRBV5-1|TRBJ1-1
CASSLGRPTHTEAFF
TGCGCCAGCAGCTTGGGGCGGCCGACCCACACTGAAGCTTTCTTT
>.|.|14|TRBV11-3|TRBJ2-3
CASSLGRGTDTQYF
TGTGCCAGCAGCTTAGGCAGGGGCACAGATACGCAGTATTTT
>.|.|16|TRBV7-8|TRBJ1-5
CASSRTWDIGRQPQHF
TGTGCCAGCAGCCGGACTTGGGACATAGGCCGGCAGCCCCAGCATTTT
>once|.|16|TRBV4-1|TRBJ1-6
CASSASVSSGNSPLHF
TGCGCCAGCAGCGCATCGGTTTCGTCGGGTAATTCACCCCTCCACTTT
>.|.|14|TRBV7-9|TRBJ2-1
CASSSYRASDEQFF
TGTGCCAGCAGCTCCTACAGGGCTTCGGATGAGCAGTTCTTC
>.|TRBD1|16|TRBV14|TRBJ1-2
CASSQDWGQGNYGYTF
TGTGCCAGCAGCCAAGATTGGGGACAGGGAAACTATGGCTACACCTTC
>.|.|14|TRBV15|TRBJ2-5
CATSRDQAVGTQYF
TGTGCCACCAGCAGAGATCAAGCGGTAGGGACCCAGTACTTC
>.|.|14|TRBV10-3|TRBJ2-5
CAISESTEQETQYF
TGTGCCATCAGTGAGTCGACAGAACAAGAGACCCAGTACTTC
>.|.|11|TRBV10-2|TRBJ2-7
CASSDREQQYF
TGCGCCAGCAGTGACAGGGAACAGCAGTACTTC
>.|TRBD1|14|TRBV10-3|TRBJ2-3
CAIRTGVITDTQYF
TGTGCCATCCGAACAGGGGTTATCACAGATACGCAGTATTTT
>.|.|14|TRBV14|TRBJ1-2
CASSQDGVAYGYTF
TGTGCCAGCAGCCAAGACGGGGTGGCCTATGGCTACACCTTC